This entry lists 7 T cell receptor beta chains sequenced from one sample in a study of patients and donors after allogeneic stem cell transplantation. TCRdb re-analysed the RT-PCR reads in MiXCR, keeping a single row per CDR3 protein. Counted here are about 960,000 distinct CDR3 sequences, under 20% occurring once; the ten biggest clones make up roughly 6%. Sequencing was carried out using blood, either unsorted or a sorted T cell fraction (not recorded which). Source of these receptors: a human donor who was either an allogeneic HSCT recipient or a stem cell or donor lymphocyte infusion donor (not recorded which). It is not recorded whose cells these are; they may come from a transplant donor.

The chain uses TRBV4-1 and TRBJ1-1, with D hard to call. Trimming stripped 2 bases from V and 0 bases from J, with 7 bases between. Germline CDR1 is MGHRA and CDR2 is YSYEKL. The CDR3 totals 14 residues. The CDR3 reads CASSQLIMNTEAFF. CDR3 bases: TGCGCCAGCAGCCAACTTATCATGAACACTGAAGCTTTCTTT.

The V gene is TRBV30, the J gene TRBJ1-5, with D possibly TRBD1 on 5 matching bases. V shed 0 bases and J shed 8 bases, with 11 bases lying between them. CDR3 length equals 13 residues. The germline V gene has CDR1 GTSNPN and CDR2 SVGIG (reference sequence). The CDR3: CAWSVRGGKPQHF. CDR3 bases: TGTGCCTGGAGTGTACGGGGCGGGAAGCCCCAGCATTTT.

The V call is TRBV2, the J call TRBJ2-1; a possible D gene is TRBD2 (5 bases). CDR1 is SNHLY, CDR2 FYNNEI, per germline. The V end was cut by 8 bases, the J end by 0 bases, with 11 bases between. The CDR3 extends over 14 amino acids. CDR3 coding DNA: TGTGCCAGCGGTGCTAGCTCCTCCTACAATGAGCAGTTCTTC. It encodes CASGASSSYNEQFF. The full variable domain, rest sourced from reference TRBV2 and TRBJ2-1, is EPEVTQTPSHQVTQMGQEVILRCVPISNHLYFYWYRQILGQKVEFLVSFYNNEISEKSEIFDDQFSVERPDGSNFTLKIRSTKLEDSAMYFCASGASSSYNEQFFGPGTRLTVL.

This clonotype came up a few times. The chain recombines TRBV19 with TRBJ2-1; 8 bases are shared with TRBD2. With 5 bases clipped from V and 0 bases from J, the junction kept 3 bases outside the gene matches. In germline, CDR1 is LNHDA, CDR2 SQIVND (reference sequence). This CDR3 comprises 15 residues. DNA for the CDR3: TGTGCCAGTAGTCAGCGGGGGAACTCCTACAATGAGCAGTTCTTC. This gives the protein CASSQRGNSYNEQFF.

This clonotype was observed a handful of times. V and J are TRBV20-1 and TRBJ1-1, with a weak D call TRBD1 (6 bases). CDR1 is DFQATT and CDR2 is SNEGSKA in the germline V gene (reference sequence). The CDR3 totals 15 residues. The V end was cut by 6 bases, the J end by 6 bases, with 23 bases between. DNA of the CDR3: TGCAGTGCCGTAACAGGGAGAACCAAAGTTCCTGAAGCTTTCTTT. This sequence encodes CSAVTGRTKVPEAFF.

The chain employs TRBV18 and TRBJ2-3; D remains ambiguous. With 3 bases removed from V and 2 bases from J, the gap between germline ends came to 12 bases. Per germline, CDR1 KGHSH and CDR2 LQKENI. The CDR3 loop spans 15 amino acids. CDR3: CASSPRLRDTDTQYF. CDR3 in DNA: TGTGCCAGCTCACCGCGGTTAAGGGACACAGATACGCAGTATTTT.

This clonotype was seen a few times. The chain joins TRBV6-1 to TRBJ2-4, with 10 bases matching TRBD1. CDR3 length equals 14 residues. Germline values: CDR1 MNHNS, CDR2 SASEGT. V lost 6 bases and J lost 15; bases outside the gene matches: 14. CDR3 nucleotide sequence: TGTGCCAGCAGACCGCGACAGGGGGCGCGAGTGTCGTACTTC. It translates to CASRPRQGARVSYF.